Below are 30 T cell receptor beta chains sequenced from a single sample in a study of shared clonotypes between healthy human individuals. Repertoires were generated with immunoSEQ multiplex PCR, while TCRdb's copy carries only in-frame clones and drops some. The data show some 2,000,000 clones, roughly 94% seen once. Sequencing used naive CD4+ T cells sorted from blood. Noted subset: CD45RA+ positively selected. The receptors come from a man aged 18 to 35 in good health.

A word on this clone: Additional DNA sequences in this sample encode the identical CDR3. The chain combines TRBV18 with TRBJ1-4; D is unclear. The length of the CDR3 is 13 residues. The germline V gene has CDR1 KGHSH and CDR2 LQKENI. V was pared by 4 bases and J by 2 bases, with 5 bases between. The CDR3 sequence is CASSRSTNEKLFF. Written as DNA, the CDR3 is TGTGCCAGCTCACGGTCGACTAATGAAAAACTGTTTTTT.

This clone was detected only once. The rearrangement uses TRBV27 and TRBJ1-2; D unclear. The CDR3 contains 14 residues. The V end was cut by 4 bases, the J end by 0 bases, with 9 bases between. CDR1 and CDR2 from the germline V gene are MNHEY and SMNVEV (reference sequence). The CDR3 here is CASSYRASNYGYTF. CDR3 DNA: TGTGCCAGCAGTTACAGAGCTTCTAACTATGGCTACACCTTC.

The CDR3 nucleotides are TGTGCCAGCAGCCGACAGCGCTCCTACAATGAGCAGTTCTTC. The encoded protein is CASSRQRSYNEQFF. The J gene is TRBJ2-1, the V gene TRBV27; TRBD1 might be the D (5 bases). V lost 6 bases and J 0 bases, leaving 9 bases between the germline ends. Germline V gives CDR1 MNHEY, CDR2 SMNVEV (reference sequence). This CDR3 contains 14 residues.

The V call is TRBV6-6, the J call TRBJ1-6; D is unresolved. There are 14 residues in the CDR3. Trimming took 4 bases from V and 7 from J, leaving 11 bases between them. Looked up from germline, CDR1 is MNHNY and CDR2 is SVGAGI (reference sequence). DNA of the CDR3: TGTGCCAGCAGTTTCATCTCAGAGAATTCACCCCTCCACTTT. Translated, it gives CASSFISENSPLHF.

The chain recombines TRBV27 with TRBJ2-7; D gene uncertain. CDR3 length equals 13 residues. The germline V gene encodes CDR1 MNHEY and CDR2 SMNVEV (reference sequence). Trimming removed 2 bases from V and 1 base from J, with 6 bases in between. The CDR3 bases are TGTGCCAGCAGTTTAGAACAGTCCTACGAGCAGTACTTC. Its translation: CASSLEQSYEQYF.

The J gene is TRBJ2-7, the V gene TRBV5-1; D might be TRBD2 (5 bases). V was shortened by 0 bases and J by 4 bases, with 11 bases between the two germline ends. The CDR3 extends over 14 amino acids. Germline lookup yields CDR1 SGHRS and CDR2 YFSETQ. The CDR3 region has the DNA TGCGCCAGCAGCTTGGAAGGGAGTCGATACGAGCAGTACTTC. Amino acid sequence: CASSLEGSRYEQYF.

The chain is built from TRBV5-1 and TRBJ1-1; 10 bases are a match to TRBD1. V lost 4 bases, J lost 0 bases, and 12 bases stayed unmatched. The CDR3 length is 18 residues. Per germline, CDR1 SGHRS and CDR2 YFSETQ. CDR3 region: CASSLRDRGMGMNTEAFF. Here the CDR3 DNA reads TGCGCCAGCAGCCTGCGGGACAGGGGAATGGGGATGAACACTGAAGCTTTCTTT. The full variable domain, its missing parts supplied by reference TRBV5-1 and TRBJ1-1, is KAGVTQTPRYLIKTRGQQVTLSCSPISGHRSVSWYQQTPGQGLQFLFEYFSETQRNKGNFPGRFSGRQFSNSRSEMNVSTLELGDSALYLCASSLRDRGMGMNTEAFFGQGTRLTVV.

The rearrangement joins TRBV6-5 to TRBJ1-4; 9 positions match TRBD1. Germline V gene lookup returns CDR1 MNHEY and CDR2 SVGAGI. There are 16 residues in the CDR3. Losses at the gene ends were 0 bases for V and 8 bases for J; bases not matched to a gene: 7. CDR3 residues: CASSYSWTGDTEKLFF. The CDR3 DNA is TGTGCCAGCAGTTACTCCTGGACAGGGGATACCGAAAAACTGTTTTTT.

This chain connects TRBV6-1 to TRBJ1-1; D is undetermined. Germline V CDR1 and CDR2: MNHNS, SASEGT. There are 13 residues in the CDR3. The V gene lost 8 bases and the J gene lost 4 bases, with 14 bases spanning the gap. The CDR3 region has the DNA TGTGCCAGCTGGACCTGGGTGGGCACTGAAGCTTTCTTT. This translates into CASWTWVGTEAFF.

CDR3 loop: CASSFQDRGLTNEKLFF. The CDR3, as DNA: TGTGCCAGCAGTTTTCAGGACAGGGGGCTCACTAATGAAAAACTGTTTTTT. The gene calls are TRBV28 and TRBJ1-4; 11 nucleotides agree with TRBD1. The CDR3 covers 17 residues. Germline loops: CDR1 MDHEN, CDR2 SYDVKM. Trimming at V came to 3 bases and at J to 2 bases, leaving 5 bases not matched to a gene.

The chain uses TRBV2 and TRBJ2-7; D perhaps matches TRBD2 (6 bases). This CDR3 comprises 13 residues. V shed 6 bases and J shed 2 bases, with 11 bases lying between them. Germline V gene data show CDR1 as SNHLY and CDR2 as FYNNEI. CDR3 amino acids: CASSLWGAYEQYF. The CDR3, as DNA: TGTGCCAGCAGCCTATGGGGGGCCTACGAGCAGTACTTC.

The V and J genes are TRBV7-9 and TRBJ2-1; 9 positions agree with TRBD1. Germline CDR1 and CDR2: SEHNR and FQNEAQ (reference sequence). V trimming: 2 bases; J trimming: 4 bases; junction bases outside the gene matches: 3. The CDR3 has 15 residues. This CDR3 reads CASSLWDREYNEQFF. The CDR3 coding sequence is TGTGCCAGCAGCTTATGGGACAGGGAGTACAATGAGCAGTTCTTC.

The DNA for the CDR3 is TGTGCCAGCTCACCAGAGCTGCGGGCCTACAAAAGTGAGCAGTTCTTC. Its translation is CASSPELRAYKSEQFF. V usage is TRBV18 and J usage is TRBJ2-1; possibly TRBD2 for D (5 bases). In germline, CDR1 is KGHSH, CDR2 LQKENI. This CDR3 contains 16 residues. V lost 2 bases and J lost 9, with 20 bases in between.

V gene TRBV11-2 combines with J gene TRBJ2-7; TRBD1 matches at 7 bases. Germline lookup yields CDR1 SGHAT and CDR2 FQNNGV. Trimming at V came to 1 base and at J to 2 bases, leaving 5 bases not matched to a gene. The CDR3 has 15 amino acids. The CDR3 bases are TGTGCCAGCAGCTTAGCCGGGACAGCTACCTACGAGCAGTACTTC. This codes for CASSLAGTATYEQYF.

CDR3 sequence: CASKGLASYNEQFF. The CDR3 DNA reads TGTGCCAGTAAAGGACTAGCTTCCTACAATGAGCAGTTCTTC. This chain uses TRBV19 with TRBJ2-1; 8 bases match TRBD2. Germline-derived CDR1 and CDR2 are LNHDA and SQIVND (reference sequence). J gave up 1 base and V 7 bases, and 3 bases lay outside the gene matches. This CDR3 has 14 amino acids.

The rearrangement joins TRBV6-1 to TRBJ2-7; 7 bases map to TRBD1. The CDR3 runs to 15 residues. Looked up from germline, CDR1 is MNHNS and CDR2 is SASEGT. V gave up 3 bases and J gave up 7 bases; unmatched junction bases: 12. For the CDR3, the DNA is TGTGCCAGCAGTGACCCCCTATTAACAGGGGCTGAGCAGTACTTC. As protein: CASSDPLLTGAEQYF.

V usage is TRBV6-4 and J usage is TRBJ1-1, with a tentative D call TRBD1 (5 bases). CDR3 length: 15 residues. Germline V gives CDR1 MRHNA, CDR2 SNTAGT. Deletions cut 7 bases from V and 1 base from J, with 16 bases between. The chain's CDR3 is CASTPGGKANTEAFF. CDR3 DNA sequence: TGTGCCAGCACTCCCGGGGGTAAGGCGAACACTGAAGCTTTCTTT.

The gene calls are TRBV5-1 and TRBJ2-1; the match to TRBD2 covers 7 bases. Germline assignment: CDR1 SGHRS and CDR2 YFSETQ. This CDR3 has 12 amino acids. V gave up 2 bases and J gave up 8 bases; unmatched junction bases: 1. The CDR3: CASSLAGHEQFF. DNA for the CDR3: TGCGCCAGCAGCTTAGCGGGACATGAGCAGTTCTTC.

The J gene is TRBJ2-3, the V gene TRBV7-2, with 14 bases lining up with TRBD2. The CDR3 is 16 residues long. CDR1 and CDR2 from the germline V gene are SGHTA and FQGNSA. V lost 0 bases, J lost 9 bases, and 5 bases stayed unmatched. The DNA for the CDR3 is TGTGCCAGCAGCTTAGCGGGACTAGCGGGAGAGCGGACGCAGTATTTT. Amino acids: CASSLAGLAGERTQYF.

J is TRBJ2-5 and V is TRBV4-1; TRBD1 matches 9 bases. The CDR3 sequence is 16 residues long. J was trimmed by 4 bases and V by 4 bases; bases with no gene match: 10. Germline CDR1 MGHRA, CDR2 YSYEKL. DNA of the CDR3: TGCGCCAGCAGCCTCGCAGGGGACAGGGCCCGAGAGACCCAGTACTTC. Protein: CASSLAGDRARETQYF.

The chain carries TRBV29-1 and TRBJ1-2, with TRBD1 as a possible D gene (6 bases). The CDR3 is made up of 14 amino acids. Germline CDR1 SQVTM, CDR2 ANQGSEA. V was pared by 1 base and J by 1 base, with 10 bases between. The CDR3 region is CSVEGDILNYGYTF. The CDR3 DNA reads as TGCAGCGTTGAAGGGGACATACTTAACTATGGCTACACCTTC.

The chain links TRBV5-1 to TRBJ2-7; 9 nucleotides align to TRBD2. Germline values: CDR1 SGHRS, CDR2 YFSETQ. V was clipped by 3 bases and J by 0 bases; unmatched bases: 4. This CDR3 has 15 residues. This CDR3 reads CASSSSGKSSYEQYF. The CDR3 DNA reads as TGCGCCAGCAGCTCTAGCGGGAAAAGCTCCTACGAGCAGTACTTC.

The chain uses TRBV5-4 and TRBJ1-1; tentatively, D is TRBD1 (6 bases). V was trimmed by 1 base and J by 2 bases, leaving 12 bases between them. In germline, CDR1 is SGHNT, CDR2 YYREEE (reference sequence). The CDR3 loop spans 15 amino acids. The CDR3 region is CASSLSARGNTEAFF. The CDR3 DNA reads TGTGCCAGCAGCTTGTCGGCCAGGGGAAACACTGAAGCTTTCTTT.

The chain couples TRBV7-2 to TRBJ1-3; TRBD1 might be the D (5 bases). Trimming took 4 bases from V and 0 from J, leaving 13 bases between them. Germline V gene lookup returns CDR1 SGHTA and CDR2 FQGNSA. The CDR3 is made up of 16 amino acids. The CDR3 nucleotides are TGTGCCAGCAGCTGGGGACCGCTGAGCTCTGGAAACACCATATATTTT. Translating it yields CASSWGPLSSGNTIYF.

Only one count was recorded for this clone. The chain has TRBV5-1 and TRBJ1-2, with 8 bases fitting TRBD1. Losses at the gene ends were 0 bases for V and 4 bases for J; bases not matched to a gene: 2. CDR3 length equals 14 residues. The germline V gene has CDR1 SGHRS and CDR2 YFSETQ. The CDR3, as DNA: TGCGCCAGCAGCTTGGAGGGACAGGCCTATGGCTACACCTTC. Translating it yields CASSLEGQAYGYTF.

The chain has TRBV7-3 and TRBJ1-4, with 12 positions matching TRBD1. Per germline, CDR1 SGHTA and CDR2 FQGTGA. Trimming cost V 5 bases and J 8 bases; bases outside gene matches: 12. This CDR3 region has 17 residues. CDR3 sequence: CASSIRDRGPLGEKLFF. For the CDR3, the DNA is TGTGCCAGCAGCATCCGGGACAGGGGGCCCCTAGGGGAAAAACTGTTTTTT.

The chain joins TRBV30 to TRBJ2-4, with 8 bases matching TRBD1. Trimming cost V 4 bases and J 2 bases; bases outside gene matches: 4. From germline, CDR1 is GTSNPN and CDR2 SVGIG (reference sequence). The CDR3 covers 14 residues. The CDR3 here is CAWTQGASKNIQYF. The CDR3 DNA reads TGTGCCTGGACTCAGGGGGCTTCCAAAAACATTCAGTACTTC. Supplemented by reference TRBV30 and TRBJ2-4, the full variable domain reads SQTIHQWPATLVQPVGSPLSLECTVEGTSNPNLYWYRQAAGRGLQLLFYSVGIGQISSEVPQNLSASRPQDRQFILSSKKLLLSDSGFYLCAWTQGASKNIQYFGAGTRLSVL.

V is TRBV7-8 and J is TRBJ1-2, with 8 nucleotides matching TRBD1. The CDR3 sequence is 14 residues long. Germline values: CDR1 SGHVS, CDR2 FQNEAQ. V was clipped by 4 bases and J by 1 base; unmatched bases: 2. The CDR3 is CASSSTGVNYGYTF. CDR3 bases: TGTGCCAGCAGCTCGACAGGGGTTAACTATGGCTACACCTTC.

The rearrangement links TRBV30 to TRBJ1-2, with 9 nucleotides matching TRBD1. After removal of 0 bases from V and 5 bases from J, the junction contained 7 bases not matched to a gene. The CDR3 loop spans 15 amino acids. The germline V gene has CDR1 GTSNPN and CDR2 SVGIG (reference sequence). The CDR3 sequence is CAWSVAAGTGYGYTF. The CDR3 DNA reads TGTGCCTGGAGTGTAGCCGCCGGGACAGGGTATGGCTACACCTTC.

This chain connects TRBV7-3 to TRBJ2-5, with 7 bases that match TRBD2. The CDR3 runs to 14 residues. Trimming removed 1 base from V and 2 bases from J; junction bases left unmatched: 1. Germline V lookup: CDR1 SGHTA, CDR2 FQGTGA. CDR3 coding DNA: TGTGCCAGCAGCTTAATCGGGGGGCAAGAGACCCAGTACTTC. Translation: CASSLIGGQETQYF.